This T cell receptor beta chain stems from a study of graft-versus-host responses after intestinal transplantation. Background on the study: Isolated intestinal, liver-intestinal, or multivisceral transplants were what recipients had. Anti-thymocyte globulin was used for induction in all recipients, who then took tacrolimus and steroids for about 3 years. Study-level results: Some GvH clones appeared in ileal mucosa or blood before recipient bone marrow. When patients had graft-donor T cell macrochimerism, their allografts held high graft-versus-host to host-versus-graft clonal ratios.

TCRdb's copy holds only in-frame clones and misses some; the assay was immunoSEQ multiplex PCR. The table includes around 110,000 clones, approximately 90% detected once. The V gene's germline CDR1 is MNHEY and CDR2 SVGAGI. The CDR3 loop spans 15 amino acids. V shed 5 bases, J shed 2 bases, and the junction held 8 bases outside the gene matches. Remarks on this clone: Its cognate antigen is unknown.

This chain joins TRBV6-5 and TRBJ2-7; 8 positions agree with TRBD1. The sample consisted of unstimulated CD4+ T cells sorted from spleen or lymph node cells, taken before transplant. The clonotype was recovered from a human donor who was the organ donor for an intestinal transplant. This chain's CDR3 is CASSPVTGVPYEQYF. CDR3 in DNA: TGTGCCAGCAGTCCGGTGACAGGGGTACCCTACGAGCAGTACTTC.